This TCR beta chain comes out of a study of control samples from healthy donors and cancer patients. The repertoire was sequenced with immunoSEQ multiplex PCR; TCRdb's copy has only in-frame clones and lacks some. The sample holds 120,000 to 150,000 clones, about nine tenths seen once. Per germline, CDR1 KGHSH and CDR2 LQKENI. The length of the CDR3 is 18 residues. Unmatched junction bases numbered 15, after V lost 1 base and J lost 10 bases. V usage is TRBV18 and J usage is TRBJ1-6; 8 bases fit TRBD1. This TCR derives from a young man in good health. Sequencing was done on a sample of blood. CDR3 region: CASSPLPSQGAGGSPLHF. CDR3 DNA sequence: TGTGCCAGCTCACCACTACCTTCCCAGGGGGCAGGAGGGTCACCCCTCCACTTT.